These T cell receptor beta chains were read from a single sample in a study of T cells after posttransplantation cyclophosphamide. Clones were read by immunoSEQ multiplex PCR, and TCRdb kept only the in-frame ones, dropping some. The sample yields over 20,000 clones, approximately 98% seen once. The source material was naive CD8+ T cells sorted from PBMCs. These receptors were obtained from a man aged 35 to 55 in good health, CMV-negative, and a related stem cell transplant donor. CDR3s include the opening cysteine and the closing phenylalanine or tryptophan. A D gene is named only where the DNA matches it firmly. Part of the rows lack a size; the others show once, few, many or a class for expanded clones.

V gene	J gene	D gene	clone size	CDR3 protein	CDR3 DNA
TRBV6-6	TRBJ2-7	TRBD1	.	CASSATGFSYEQYF	TGTGCCAGCAGCGCGACAGGGTTCTCCTACGAGCAGTACTTC
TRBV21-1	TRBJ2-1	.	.	CASSNPSGRGNEQFF	TGTGCCAGCAGCAACCCTAGCGGGAGAGGCAATGAGCAGTTCTTC
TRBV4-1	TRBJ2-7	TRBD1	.	CASSQEQGTYEQYF	TGCGCCAGCAGCCAAGAACAGGGGACCTACGAGCAGTACTTC
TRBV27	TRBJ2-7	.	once	CASSPGAGYEQYF	TGTGCCAGCAGTCCAGGGGCGGGCTACGAGCAGTACTTC
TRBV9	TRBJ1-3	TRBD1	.	CASSAETGLRLSGNTIYF	TGTGCCAGCAGCGCCGAGACAGGGCTAAGGTTGTCTGGAAACACCATATATTTT
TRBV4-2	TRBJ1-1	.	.	CASSQVGGELEAFF	TGTGCCAGCAGCCAAGTAGGCGGCGAGCTAGAAGCTTTCTTT
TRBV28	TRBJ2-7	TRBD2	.	CASSPLVAGIAYEQYF	TGTGCCAGCAGCCCCCTAGTAGCGGGGATCGCCTACGAGCAGTACTTC
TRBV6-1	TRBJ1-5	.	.	CASSDPGRGSQPQHF	TGTGCCAGCAGTGACCCAGGTCGGGGAAGCCAGCCCCAGCATTTT
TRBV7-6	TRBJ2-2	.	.	CASSRGNTGELFF	TGTGCCAGCAGCAGGGGGAACACCGGGGAGCTGTTTTTT
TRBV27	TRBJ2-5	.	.	CASSLWLGEETQYF	TGTGCCAGCAGTTTATGGCTAGGAGAGGAGACCCAGTACTTC
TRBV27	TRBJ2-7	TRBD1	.	CASSAGTGSEQYF	TGTGCCAGCAGTGCCGGGACAGGCTCCGAGCAGTACTTC
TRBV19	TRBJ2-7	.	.	CASSIVALTGRTYEQYF	TGTGCCAGTAGTATAGTAGCGTTGACAGGCCGTACCTACGAGCAGTACTTC
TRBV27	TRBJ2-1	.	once	CASSSPGLLNEQFF	TGTGCCAGCTCTTCTCCCGGTCTTCTGAATGAGCAGTTCTTC
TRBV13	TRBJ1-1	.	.	CASRTPPEGLSEAFF	TGTGCCAGCAGAACGCCCCCGGAGGGGTTGAGTGAAGCTTTCTTT
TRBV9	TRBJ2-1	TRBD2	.	CASTTEASGYNEQFF	TGTGCCAGCACAACCGAGGCTAGCGGGTACAATGAGCAGTTCTTC
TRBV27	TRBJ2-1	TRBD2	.	CASSPSGTRSTYNEQFF	TGTGCCAGCAGTCCTTCCGGGACTAGAAGCACCTACAATGAGCAGTTCTTC
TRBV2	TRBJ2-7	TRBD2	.	CASSAGGLFVFF	TGTGCCAGCAGTGCGGGAGGACTCTTCGTTTTCTTC
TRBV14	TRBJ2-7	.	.	CASSLTPGQLYEQYF	TGTGCCAGCAGCCTTACTCCCGGACAACTCTACGAGCAGTACTTC
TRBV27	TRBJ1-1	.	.	CASSLDLSNTEAFF	TGTGCCAGCAGTTTAGACTTGAGCAACACTGAAGCTTTCTTT
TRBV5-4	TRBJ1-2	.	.	CASSLVGTSYGYTF	TGTGCCAGCAGCTTGGTTGGTACATCATATGGCTACACCTTC
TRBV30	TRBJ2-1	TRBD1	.	CAWSQGVYEQFF	TGTGCCTGGAGTCAGGGGGTGTATGAGCAGTTCTTC
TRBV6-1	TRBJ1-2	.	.	CASSEMSAYGYTF	TGTGCCAGCAGTGAAATGAGTGCCTATGGCTACACCTTC
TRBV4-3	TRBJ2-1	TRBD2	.	CASSQISGSYGNEQFF	TGCGCCAGCAGCCAAATTAGCGGGAGCTACGGTAATGAGCAGTTCTTC
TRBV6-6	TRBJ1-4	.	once	CASSSLFGKLFF	TGTGCCAGCAGTTCTCTTTTCGGAAAACTGTTTTTT
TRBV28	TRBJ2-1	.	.	CASSTTPSGVNEQFF	TGTGCCAGCAGCACAACCCCGTCTGGTGTCAATGAGCAGTTCTTC
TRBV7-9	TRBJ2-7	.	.	CASTGRQNYEQYF	TGTGCCAGCACGGGCAGACAGAACTACGAGCAGTACTTC